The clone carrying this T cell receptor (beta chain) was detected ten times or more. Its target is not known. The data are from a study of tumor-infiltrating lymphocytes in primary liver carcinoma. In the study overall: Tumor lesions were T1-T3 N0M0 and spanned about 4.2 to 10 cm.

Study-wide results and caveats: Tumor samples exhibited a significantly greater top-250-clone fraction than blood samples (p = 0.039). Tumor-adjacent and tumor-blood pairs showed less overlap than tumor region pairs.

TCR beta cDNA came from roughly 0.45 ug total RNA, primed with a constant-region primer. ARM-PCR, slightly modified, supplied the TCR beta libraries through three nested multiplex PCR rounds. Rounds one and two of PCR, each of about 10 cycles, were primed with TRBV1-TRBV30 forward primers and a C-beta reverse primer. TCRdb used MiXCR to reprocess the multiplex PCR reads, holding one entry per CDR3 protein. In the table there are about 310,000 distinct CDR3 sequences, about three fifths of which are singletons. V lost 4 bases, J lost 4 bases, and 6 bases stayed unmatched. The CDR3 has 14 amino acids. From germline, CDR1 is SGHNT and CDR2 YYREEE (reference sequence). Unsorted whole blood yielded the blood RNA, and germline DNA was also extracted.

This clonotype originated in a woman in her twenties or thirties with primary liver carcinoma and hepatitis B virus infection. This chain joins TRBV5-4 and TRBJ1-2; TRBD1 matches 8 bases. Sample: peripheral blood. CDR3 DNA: TGTGCCAGCAGCGCCCAGGGACAGGTCTATGGCTACACCTTC. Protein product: CASSAQGQVYGYTF.